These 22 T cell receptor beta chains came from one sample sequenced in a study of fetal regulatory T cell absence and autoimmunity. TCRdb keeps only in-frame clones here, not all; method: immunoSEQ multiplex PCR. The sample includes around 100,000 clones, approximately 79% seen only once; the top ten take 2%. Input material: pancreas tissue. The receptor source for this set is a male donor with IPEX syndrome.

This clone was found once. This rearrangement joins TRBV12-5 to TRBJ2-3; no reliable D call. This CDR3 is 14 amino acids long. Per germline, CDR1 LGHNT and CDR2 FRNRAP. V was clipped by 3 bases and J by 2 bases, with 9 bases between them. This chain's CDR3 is CASGFRGATDTQYF. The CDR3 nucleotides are TGTGCTAGTGGTTTTAGAGGAGCCACAGATACGCAGTATTTT.

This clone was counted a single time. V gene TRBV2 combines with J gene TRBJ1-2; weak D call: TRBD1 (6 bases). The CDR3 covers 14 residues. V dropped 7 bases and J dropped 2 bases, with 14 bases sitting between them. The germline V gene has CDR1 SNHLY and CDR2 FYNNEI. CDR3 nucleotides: TGTGCCAGCACCTCCCGGGGGCGAAACTATGGCTACACCTTC. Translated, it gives CASTSRGRNYGYTF.

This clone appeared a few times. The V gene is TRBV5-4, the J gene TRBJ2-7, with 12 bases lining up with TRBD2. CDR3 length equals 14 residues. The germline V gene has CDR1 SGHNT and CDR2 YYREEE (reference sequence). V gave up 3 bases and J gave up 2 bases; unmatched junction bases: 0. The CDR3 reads CASSSSGGAYEQYF. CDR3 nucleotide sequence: TGTGCCAGCAGCTCTAGCGGGGGGGCCTACGAGCAGTACTTC.

The CDR3 DNA sequence: TGTGCCAGCAGGAGACTAGCGGGGTCCTACAATGAGCAGTTCTTC. This sequence encodes CASRRLAGSYNEQFF. The rearrangement joins TRBV7-9 to TRBJ2-1; 11 bases are a match to TRBD2. Germline V gene data show CDR1 as SEHNR and CDR2 as FQNEAQ (reference sequence). Unmatched junction bases numbered 2, after V lost 6 bases and J lost 1 base. CDR3 length equals 15 residues.

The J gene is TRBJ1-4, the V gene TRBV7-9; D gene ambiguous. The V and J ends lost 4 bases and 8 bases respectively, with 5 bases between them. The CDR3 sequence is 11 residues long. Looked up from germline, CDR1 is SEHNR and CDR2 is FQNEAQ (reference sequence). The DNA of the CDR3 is TGTGCCAGCAGCTCGCAGGAAAAACTGTTTTTT. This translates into CASSSQEKLFF.

CDR3 protein: CSAGQEFEQYF. In DNA form, the CDR3 reads TGCAGTGCGGGACAGGAGTTCGAGCAGTACTTC. This chain links TRBV20-1 with TRBJ2-7; 8 positions match TRBD1. There are 11 residues in the CDR3. The V gene's germline CDR1 is DFQATT and CDR2 SNEGSKA (reference sequence). The trim removed 6 bases at V and 6 bases at J, leaving 4 bases unmatched.

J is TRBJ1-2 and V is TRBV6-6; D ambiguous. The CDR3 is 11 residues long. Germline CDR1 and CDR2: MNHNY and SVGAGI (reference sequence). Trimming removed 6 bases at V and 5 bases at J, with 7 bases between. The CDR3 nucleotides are TGTGCCAGCAGGTGGGGATATGGCTACACCTTC. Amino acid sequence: CASRWGYGYTF.

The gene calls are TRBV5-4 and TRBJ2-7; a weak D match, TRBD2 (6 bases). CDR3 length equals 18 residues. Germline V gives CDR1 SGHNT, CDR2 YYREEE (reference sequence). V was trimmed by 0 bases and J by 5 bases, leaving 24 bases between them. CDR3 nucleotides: TGTGCCAGCAGCTTGGCCAGCGCTAGACTAGGCGGGGCGGACGAGCAGTACTTC. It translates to CASSLASARLGGADEQYF.

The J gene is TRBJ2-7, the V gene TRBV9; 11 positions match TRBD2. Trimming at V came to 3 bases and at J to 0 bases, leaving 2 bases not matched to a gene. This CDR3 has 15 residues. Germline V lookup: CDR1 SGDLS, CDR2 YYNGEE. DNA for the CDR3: TGTGCCAGCAGCGCTAGCGGGGGGTCCTCCTACGAGCAGTACTTC. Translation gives CASSASGGSSYEQYF. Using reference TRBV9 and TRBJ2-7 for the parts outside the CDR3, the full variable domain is DSGVTQTPKHLITATGQRVTLRCSPRSGDLSVYWYQQSLDQGLQFLIQYYNGEERAKGNILERFSAQQFPDLHSELNLSSLELGDSALYFCASSASGGSSYEQYFGPGTRLTVT.

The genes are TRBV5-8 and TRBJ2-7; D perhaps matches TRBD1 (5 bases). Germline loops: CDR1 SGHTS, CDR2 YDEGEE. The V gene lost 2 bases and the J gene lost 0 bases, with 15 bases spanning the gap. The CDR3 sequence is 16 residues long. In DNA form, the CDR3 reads TGTGCCAGCAGCTTTAGTCAGGGCAGTAGCTCCTACGAGCAGTACTTC. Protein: CASSFSQGSSSYEQYF.

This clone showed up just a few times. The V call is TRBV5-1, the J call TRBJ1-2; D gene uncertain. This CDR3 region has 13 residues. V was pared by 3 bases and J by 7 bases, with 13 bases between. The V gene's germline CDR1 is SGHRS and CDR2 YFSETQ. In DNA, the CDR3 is TGCGCCAGCAGCTCGGACTCCTGGGGTGGCTACACCTTC. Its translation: CASSSDSWGGYTF.

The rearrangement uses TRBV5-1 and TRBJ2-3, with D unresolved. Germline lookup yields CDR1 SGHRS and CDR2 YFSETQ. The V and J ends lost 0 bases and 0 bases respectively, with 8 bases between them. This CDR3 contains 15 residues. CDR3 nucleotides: TGCGCCAGCAGCTTGGCCTTTACTAGCACAGATACGCAGTATTTT. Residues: CASSLAFTSTDTQYF.

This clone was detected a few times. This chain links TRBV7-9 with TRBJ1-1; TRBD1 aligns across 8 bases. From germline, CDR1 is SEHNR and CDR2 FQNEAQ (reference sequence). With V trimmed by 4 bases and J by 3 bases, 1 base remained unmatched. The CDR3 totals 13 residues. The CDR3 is CASSSGQDTEAFF. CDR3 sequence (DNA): TGTGCCAGCAGCTCGGGACAGGACACTGAAGCTTTCTTT.

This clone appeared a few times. The CDR3, as DNA: TGTGCCAGCAGCCGCCGTCCGGGAGGGCCTTATGAGCAGTTCTTC. It is translated as CASSRRPGGPYEQFF. V is TRBV14 and J is TRBJ2-1; 8 bases match TRBD2. CDR3 size: 15 residues. Trimming at V came to 4 bases and at J to 8 bases, leaving 10 bases not matched to a gene. Germline V gene data show CDR1 as SGHDN and CDR2 as FVKESK.

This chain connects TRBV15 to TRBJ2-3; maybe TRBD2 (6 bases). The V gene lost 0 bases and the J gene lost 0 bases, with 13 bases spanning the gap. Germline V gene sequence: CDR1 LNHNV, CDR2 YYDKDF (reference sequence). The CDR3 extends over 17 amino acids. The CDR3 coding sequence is TGTGCCACCAGCAGAGAGGGGGTAGCGGATAGCACAGATACGCAGTATTTT. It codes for CATSREGVADSTDTQYF.

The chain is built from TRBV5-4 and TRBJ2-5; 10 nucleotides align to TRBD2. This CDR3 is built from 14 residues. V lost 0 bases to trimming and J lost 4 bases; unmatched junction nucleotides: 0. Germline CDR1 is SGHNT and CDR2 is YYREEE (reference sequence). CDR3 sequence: CASSLGTSGETQYF. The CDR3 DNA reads TGTGCCAGCAGCTTGGGGACTAGCGGAGAGACCCAGTACTTC.

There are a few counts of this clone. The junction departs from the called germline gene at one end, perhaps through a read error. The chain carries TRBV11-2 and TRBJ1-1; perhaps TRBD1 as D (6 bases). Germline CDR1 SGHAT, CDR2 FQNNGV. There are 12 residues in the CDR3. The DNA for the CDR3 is TGTGCCAGCAGCTTCGACAGGCTCGAACCTTACTTT. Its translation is CASSFDRLEPYF.

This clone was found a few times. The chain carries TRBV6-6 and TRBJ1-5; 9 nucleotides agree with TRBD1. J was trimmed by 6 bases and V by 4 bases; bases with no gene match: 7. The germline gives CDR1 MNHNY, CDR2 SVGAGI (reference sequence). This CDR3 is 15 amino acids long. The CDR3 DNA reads TGTGCCAGCAGTTCTCGGACAGGGGAGGCTCAGCCCCAGCATTTT. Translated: CASSSRTGEAQPQHF.

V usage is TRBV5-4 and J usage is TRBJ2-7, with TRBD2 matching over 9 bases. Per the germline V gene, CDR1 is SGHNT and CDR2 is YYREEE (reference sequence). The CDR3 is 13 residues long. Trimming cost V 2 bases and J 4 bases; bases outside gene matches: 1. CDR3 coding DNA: TGTGCCAGCAGCTTCACTAGCGGGTACGAGCAGTACTTC. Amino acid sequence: CASSFTSGYEQYF. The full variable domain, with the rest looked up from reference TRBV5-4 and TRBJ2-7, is ETGVTQSPTHLIKTRGQQVTLRCSSQSGHNTVSWYQQALGQGPQFIFQYYREEENGRGNFPPRFSGLQFPNYSSELNVNALELDDSALYLCASSFTSGYEQYFGPGTRLTVT.

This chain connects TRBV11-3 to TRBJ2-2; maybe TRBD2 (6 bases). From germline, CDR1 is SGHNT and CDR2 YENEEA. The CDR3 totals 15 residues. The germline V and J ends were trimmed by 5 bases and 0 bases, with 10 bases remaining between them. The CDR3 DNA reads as TGTGCCAGCAGCCGAGGCGGGACGAACACCGGGGAGCTGTTTTTT. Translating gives CASSRGGTNTGELFF.

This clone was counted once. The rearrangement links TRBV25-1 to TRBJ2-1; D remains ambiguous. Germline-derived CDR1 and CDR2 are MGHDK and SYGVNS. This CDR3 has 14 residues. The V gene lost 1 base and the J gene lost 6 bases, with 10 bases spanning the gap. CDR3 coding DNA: TGTGCCAGCAGTGAATTGAGATATTCCAATGAGCAGTTCTTC. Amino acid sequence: CASSELRYSNEQFF. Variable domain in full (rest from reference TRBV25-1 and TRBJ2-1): EADIYQTPRYLVIGTGKKITLECSQTMGHDKMYWYQQDPGMELHLIHYSYGVNSTEKGDLSSESTVSRIRTEHFPLTLESARPSHTSQYLCASSELRYSNEQFFGPGTRLTVL.

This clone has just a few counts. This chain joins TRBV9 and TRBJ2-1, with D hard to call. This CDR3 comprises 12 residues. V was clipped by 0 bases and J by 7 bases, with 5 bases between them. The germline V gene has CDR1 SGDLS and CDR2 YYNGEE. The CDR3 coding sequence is TGTGCCAGCAGCGTAGACGTTAATGAGCAGTTCTTC. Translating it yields CASSVDVNEQFF.